The 5 T cell receptor beta chains presented below share a single source sample, sequenced in a study of shared T cell receptors in the human thymus. This table comes from immunoSEQ multiplex PCR, and its TCRdb copy is limited to in-frame clones, with some not included. The repertoire holds hundreds of thousands of clones, with roughly 90% as singletons. Another study also made use of these data, one on human thymus T cells.

The sample consisted of thymocytes. The receptors derive from a boy in the first two years of life with a congenital heart defect.

V usage is TRBV27 and J usage is TRBJ2-1; TRBD2 might be the D (5 bases). The ends were cut back, 2 bases at V and 0 bases at J, with 14 bases in the middle. CDR3 length: 17 amino acids. Looked up from germline, CDR1 is MNHEY and CDR2 is SMNVEV (reference sequence). CDR3 protein: CASSLRHSGSSYNEQFF. The DNA for the CDR3 is TGTGCCAGCAGTTTACGCCACTCGGGGAGCTCCTACAATGAGCAGTTCTTC.

The V gene is TRBV12-5, the J gene TRBJ2-1, with D possibly matching TRBD2 (5 bases). Germline V lookup: CDR1 LGHNT, CDR2 FRNRAP. V was cut by 0 bases and J by 0 bases, with 12 bases left in between. The CDR3 is made up of 17 amino acids. Here the CDR3 reads CASGLVRPGSSYNEQFF. The CDR3 DNA reads TGTGCTAGTGGTTTGGTACGGCCGGGAAGCTCCTACAATGAGCAGTTCTTC.

The gene calls are TRBV2 and TRBJ2-1, with TRBD2 identical over 10 bases. CDR3 length equals 14 residues. Germline loops: CDR1 SNHLY, CDR2 FYNNEI. J lost 8 bases, V lost 7 bases, and 8 bases had no gene match. CDR3 coding DNA: TGTGCCAGCATCCTAGCGGGAGCTAGCGATGAGCAGTTCTTC. It specifies CASILAGASDEQFF. Together with reference TRBV2 and TRBJ2-1, the CDR3 gives the full variable domain: EPEVTQTPSHQVTQMGQEVILRCVPISNHLYFYWYRQILGQKVEFLVSFYNNEISEKSEIFDDQFSVERPDGSNFTLKIRSTKLEDSAMYFCASILAGASDEQFFGPGTRLTVL.

The rearrangement uses TRBV5-4 and TRBJ1-3, with D unresolved. The germline gives CDR1 SGHNT, CDR2 YYREEE (reference sequence). CDR3 size: 14 residues. The V gene lost 7 bases and the J gene lost 2 bases, with 13 bases spanning the gap. This CDR3 is CASSPSNAGNTIYF. In DNA, the CDR3 is TGTGCCAGCTCGCCCTCTAACGCTGGAAACACCATATATTTT.

The chain carries TRBV14 and TRBJ2-7; no firm D call. The CDR3 runs 14 residues. With 0 bases removed from V and 1 base from J, the gap between germline ends came to 7 bases. CDR1 is SGHDN and CDR2 is FVKESK in the germline V gene. The CDR3 loop is CASSQDPRSYEQYF. The CDR3 DNA follows: TGTGCCAGCAGCCAAGATCCGAGATCCTACGAGCAGTACTTC.